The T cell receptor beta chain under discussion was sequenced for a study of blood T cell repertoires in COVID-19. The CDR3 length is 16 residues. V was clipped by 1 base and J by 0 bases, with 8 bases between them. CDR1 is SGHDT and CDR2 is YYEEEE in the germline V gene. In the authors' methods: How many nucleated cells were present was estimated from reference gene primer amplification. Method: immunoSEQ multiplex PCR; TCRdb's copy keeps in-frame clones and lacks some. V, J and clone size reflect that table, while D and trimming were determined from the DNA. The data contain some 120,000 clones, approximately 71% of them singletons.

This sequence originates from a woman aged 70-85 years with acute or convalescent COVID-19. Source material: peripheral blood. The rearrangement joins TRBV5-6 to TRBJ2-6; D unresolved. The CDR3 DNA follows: TGTGCCAGCAGCTTGATGTCGTCCTCTGGGGCCAACGTCCTGACTTTC. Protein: CASSLMSSSGANVLTF.